This T cell receptor (beta chain) was observed in a study of patients and donors after allogeneic stem cell transplantation. Trimming took 4 bases from V and 5 from J, leaving 18 bases between them. The CDR3 is 16 residues long. CDR1 SGHKS and CDR2 YYEKEE come from the germline V gene (reference sequence). TCRdb processed the RT-PCR reads anew with MiXCR; each CDR3 protein has one entry. The sample contains around 200,000 distinct CDR3 sequences, 35% to 45% of which appear only once. The material sequenced was blood, either unsorted or a sorted T cell fraction (not recorded which). V is TRBV5-5 and J is TRBJ1-4, with TRBD1 as a possible D gene (5 bases). This TCR was sampled from a human donor who was either an allogeneic HSCT recipient or a stem cell or donor lymphocyte infusion donor (not recorded which). It is not recorded whose cells these are; they may come from a transplant donor. DNA for the CDR3: TGTGCCAGCAGCCGGTACCTGGGACTGGGGAATGAAAAACTGTTTTTT. Translation: CASSRYLGLGNEKLFF.